Listed here are 10 T cell receptor beta chains from one sample, sequenced in a study of blood T cells in healthy people across ages. Alongside a J-beta primer mix, a sample-barcoded 5' primer served in a second PCR lasting roughly 6 to 11 cycles. TCRdb re-derived calls from the 5' RACE reads in MiXCR, one entry per CDR3 protein. The table has 1.5 million to 2 million distinct CDR3 sequences, just under 50% seen once. Sequencing used blood. These receptors were obtained from a woman aged 40 to 50 in good health.

V and J are TRBV20-1 and TRBJ2-1; 9 bases are shared with TRBD2. The germline gives CDR1 DFQATT, CDR2 SNEGSKA (reference sequence). This CDR3 contains 15 residues. V was pared by 1 base and J by 4 bases, with 5 bases of the junction left unmatched. DNA of the CDR3: TGCAGTGCTAGAGGAGCGGGGGGAGGATACAATGAGCAGTTCTTC. As protein: CSARGAGGGYNEQFF.

The table lists this clonotype with a few counts. The CDR3 nucleotides are TGCAGCGTTGAAGATCAGCCGGTGGGAGGAGCTTTCTTT. The encoded protein is CSVEDQPVGGAFF. This sequence joins TRBV29-1 and TRBJ1-1; no firm D call. Germline CDR1 is SQVTM and CDR2 is ANQGSEA. The V end lost 0 bases, the J end lost 10 bases, and 15 bases lay between the germline ends. The CDR3 has 13 amino acids.

V gene TRBV6-2 or TRBV6-3 combines with J gene TRBJ2-1; TRBD1 or TRBD2 may be the D gene (6 bases each). This CDR3 has 13 residues. V lost 8 bases and J 5 bases, leaving 13 bases between the germline ends. The germline CDR1 and CDR2 sequences are MNHEY and SVGEGT. The DNA for the CDR3 is TGTGCCAGCCGAAAGGGGGGTGACAATGAGCAGTTCTTC. Translation: CASRKGGDNEQFF.

The sample holds a few counts of this clonotype. This sequence joins TRBV11-2 and TRBJ2-7, with D possibly matching TRBD2 (7 bases). V was trimmed by 4 bases and J by 5 bases, leaving 24 bases between them. The CDR3 has 17 amino acids. Germline V gene lookup returns CDR1 SGHAT and CDR2 FQNNGV. Here the CDR3 DNA reads TGTGCCAGCAGCTCACCCTACGGGGGGCAAAGGAGAGACGAGCAGTACTTC. This gives the protein CASSSPYGGQRRDEQYF.

The J gene is TRBJ1-4, the V gene TRBV6-5; no clear D. Per the germline V gene, CDR1 is MNHEY and CDR2 is SVGAGI. Trimming stripped 8 bases from V and 3 bases from J, with 13 bases between. CDR3 length: 14 residues. The CDR3 sequence is CASALGSANEKLFF. CDR3 sequence (DNA): TGTGCCAGCGCCTTGGGGTCAGCTAATGAAAAACTGTTTTTT.

This chain uses TRBV14 with TRBJ2-6; the match to TRBD2 covers 9 bases. Germline CDR1 and CDR2: SGHDN and FVKESK. This CDR3 region has 16 residues. V lost 7 bases, J lost 4 bases, and 8 bases stayed unmatched. The CDR3 is CASKPSGVRGANVLTF. The DNA of the CDR3 is TGTGCCAGCAAGCCTAGCGGGGTGAGAGGGGCCAACGTCCTGACTTTC.

J is TRBJ2-1 and V is TRBV4-3, with D possibly matching TRBD1 (6 bases). CDR1 LGHNA and CDR2 YSLEER come from the germline V gene. There are 16 residues in the CDR3. Trimming removed 3 bases from V and 2 bases from J, with 14 bases in between. The CDR3 DNA sequence: TGCGCCAGCAGCCAGGAGACAGGACGCGCCTACAATGAGCAGTTCTTC. The encoded protein is CASSQETGRAYNEQFF.

Regarding this clonotype: One junction end disagrees with the germline gene, perhaps due to a read error. The rearrangement links TRBV7-2 to TRBJ2-1, with D possibly TRBD2 on 6 matching bases. CDR3 length: 16 amino acids. CDR1 is SGHTA, CDR2 FQGNSA, per germline. DNA for the CDR3: TGTGCCGGCAGCTCCCGCGGGACGAGCTCCTACAATGAGCAGTTCTTC. This sequence encodes CAGSSRGTSSYNEQFF.

This clonotype appeared a few times. V is TRBV7-9 and J is TRBJ2-1; 8 nucleotides align to TRBD1. The ends lost 5 bases at V and 9 bases at J; junction bases unmatched: 12. Looked up from germline, CDR1 is SEHNR and CDR2 is FQNEAQ (reference sequence). This CDR3 is 15 amino acids long. CDR3 region: CASSPPTGAEFEQFF. DNA for the CDR3: TGTGCCAGCAGCCCCCCGACAGGGGCGGAATTTGAGCAGTTCTTC.

Concerning this clonotype: At one boundary the junction diverges from the germline segment, which might be a read error. The CDR3 sequence: CASGLSWVSYNEQFF. CDR3 nucleotide sequence: TGTGCCAGCGGTTTAAGCTGGGTCTCCTACAATGAGCAGTTCTTC. V gene TRBV27 combines with J gene TRBJ2-1, with D uncertain. This CDR3 has 15 residues. Germline V gene data show CDR1 as MNHEY and CDR2 as SMNVEV (reference sequence).